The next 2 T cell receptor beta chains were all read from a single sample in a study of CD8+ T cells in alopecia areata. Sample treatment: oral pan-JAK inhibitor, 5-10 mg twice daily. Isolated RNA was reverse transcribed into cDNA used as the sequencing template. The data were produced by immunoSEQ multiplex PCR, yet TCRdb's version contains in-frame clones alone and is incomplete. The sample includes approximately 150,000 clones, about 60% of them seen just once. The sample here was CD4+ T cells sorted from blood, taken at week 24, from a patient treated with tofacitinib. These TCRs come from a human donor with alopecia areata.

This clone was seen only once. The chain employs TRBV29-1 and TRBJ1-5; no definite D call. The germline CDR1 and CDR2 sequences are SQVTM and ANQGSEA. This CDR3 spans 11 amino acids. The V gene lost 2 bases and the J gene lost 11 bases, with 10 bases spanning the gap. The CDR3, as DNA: TGCAGCGTTGAATGGGCAGGCTCCCAGCATTTT. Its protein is CSVEWAGSQHF.

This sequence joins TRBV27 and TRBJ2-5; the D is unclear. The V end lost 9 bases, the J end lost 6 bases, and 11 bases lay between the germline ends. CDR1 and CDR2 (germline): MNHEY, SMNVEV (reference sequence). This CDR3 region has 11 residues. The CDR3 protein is CASSQGKTQYF. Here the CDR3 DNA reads TGTGCCAGTTCTCAAGGGAAGACCCAGTACTTC.